These 12 T cell receptor beta chains share one sample of origin, sequenced in a study of shared clonotypes between healthy human individuals. Using immunoSEQ multiplex PCR, the repertoire was profiled, and TCRdb retains in-frame clones only, with some absent. There are about half a million clones in the sample; 65% to 80% occur only once, and over 9.5% lies in the top ten. Sequencing was done on a sample of PBMCs. The receptor set was obtained from a woman aged 40 to 50 in good health. Some clones in this sample may be carry-over from other donors' samples.

This sequence joins TRBV2 and TRBJ1-2; TRBD1 matches at 10 bases. With 2 bases clipped from V and 3 bases from J, the junction kept 9 bases outside the gene matches. This CDR3 is built from 17 residues. The germline V gene has CDR1 SNHLY and CDR2 FYNNEI. CDR3 sequence: CASSEIGAGQGDYGYTF. Written as DNA, the CDR3 is TGTGCCAGCAGTGAAATTGGGGCCGGACAGGGGGACTATGGCTACACCTTC.

In the case of this clone: A read error likely explains this, since a far larger clone differs by one base. This sequence joins TRBV11-2 and TRBJ2-7; D gene unclear. Trimming removed 6 bases from V and 7 bases from J, with 19 bases in between. The CDR3 has 14 amino acids. Germline lookup yields CDR1 SGHAT and CDR2 FQNNGV. This CDR3 reads CASSHVLRGEEQYF. The CDR3 region has the DNA TGTGCCAGCAGTCACGTACTACGTGGTGAGGAGCAGTACTTC.

This clone was seen just once. The chain combines TRBV28 with TRBJ1-3, with D perhaps TRBD1 (5 bases). The V end was cut by 5 bases, the J end by 9 bases, with 17 bases between. The CDR3 totals 14 residues. The germline V gene encodes CDR1 MDHEN and CDR2 SYDVKM. DNA of the CDR3: TGTGCCAGCAGTCCTCTCCCTCGAAGGGGCACCATATATTTT. It yields the protein CASSPLPRRGTIYF.

The genes are TRBV12-5 and TRBJ1-1; TRBD1 might be the D (5 bases). Germline CDR1 LGHNT, CDR2 FRNRAP. This CDR3 has 16 amino acids. V was shortened by 4 bases and J by 0 bases, with 15 bases between the two germline ends. The CDR3 loop reads CASGWESDRMNTEAFF. CDR3 sequence (DNA): TGTGCTAGTGGTTGGGAATCCGACAGAATGAACACTGAAGCTTTCTTT.

The chain uses TRBV7-6 and TRBJ2-1; 10 nucleotides match TRBD1. The CDR3 consists of 13 residues. Germline CDR1 reads SGHVS; CDR2 reads FNYEAQ. The trim removed 4 bases at V and 10 bases at J, leaving 4 bases unmatched. CDR3 coding DNA: TGTGCCAGCAGCTCCCGGACAGGGGGAGAGCAGTTCTTC. It yields the protein CASSSRTGGEQFF.

The rearrangement links TRBV9 to TRBJ2-1; TRBD2 agrees at 11 bases. V shed 4 bases, J shed 8 bases, and the junction held 11 bases outside the gene matches. Germline V gene sequence: CDR1 SGDLS, CDR2 YYNGEE. The CDR3 has 16 amino acids. The CDR3 nucleotides read TGTGCCAGCAGCTCGGTAGCGGGAGGGGGGTCCGATGAGCAGTTCTTC. Amino acids: CASSSVAGGGSDEQFF.

The J gene is TRBJ2-7, the V gene TRBV15; a weak D match, TRBD2 (6 bases). Germline lookup yields CDR1 LNHNV and CDR2 YYDKDF (reference sequence). The CDR3 runs to 15 residues. V was trimmed by 1 base and J by 3 bases, leaving 13 bases between them. The DNA for the CDR3 is TGTGCCACCAGCAGAGGGGGGGTTGAGTTCTACGAGCAGTACTTC. The encoded protein is CATSRGGVEFYEQYF.

The rearrangement links TRBV7-2 to TRBJ2-7, with 8 bases matching TRBD2. Germline V gene lookup returns CDR1 SGHTA and CDR2 FQGNSA. Trimming took 1 base from V and 3 from J; bases not matched to a gene: 2. This CDR3 is 14 amino acids long. CDR3 amino acids: CASSLGAGGYEQYF. In DNA, the CDR3 is TGTGCCAGCAGCTTAGGGGCGGGGGGCTACGAGCAGTACTTC.

Worth noting for this clone: A much more abundant neighbour one base away suggests this may be a read error. The chain carries TRBV5-5 and TRBJ1-5; 7 bases map to TRBD1. This CDR3 has 15 residues. Looked up from germline, CDR1 is SGHKS and CDR2 is YYEKEE (reference sequence). CDR3 residues: CASSLERQGTQPQRF. CDR3 bases: TGTGCCAGCAGCTTGGAGCGACAGGGTACCCAGCCCCAGCGTTTT.

The chain uses TRBV5-4 and TRBJ2-2, with a weak D call TRBD2 (5 bases). Trimming pared 3 bases from V and 5 bases from J, leaving 11 bases between. Germline V lookup: CDR1 SGHNT, CDR2 YYREEE (reference sequence). This CDR3 is 14 amino acids long. CDR3 sequence reads: CASSSGGHTGELFF. The CDR3 DNA is TGTGCCAGCAGCTCCGGAGGTCATACCGGGGAGCTGTTTTTT.

The V and J genes are TRBV11-2 and TRBJ1-1; possible D gene TRBD1, 6 bases. The CDR3 has 14 residues. V was clipped by 1 base and J by 1 base, with 7 bases between them. Germline V gives CDR1 SGHAT, CDR2 FQNNGV. The CDR3 coding sequence is TGTGCCAGCAGCTTAGCCAGGGGGAACACTGAAGCTTTCTTT. Translated, it gives CASSLARGNTEAFF.

The chain employs TRBV27 and TRBJ2-7, with 11 bases matching TRBD2. This CDR3 region has 14 residues. The V gene end was trimmed by 2 bases and the J gene end by 3 bases; junction bases not matched to a gene: 0. The germline CDR1 and CDR2 sequences are MNHEY and SMNVEV (reference sequence). In DNA, the CDR3 is TGTGCCAGCAGTTTACTAGCGGGAGGCTACGAGCAGTACTTC. Translating it yields CASSLLAGGYEQYF.